The present T cell receptor beta chain was sequenced within a study of cytomegalovirus exposure and HLA in healthy donors. Researchers ran the PCR with 60 Vbeta and 13 Jbeta primers. Only in-frame clones appear in the TCRdb table, and some are missing; sequencing was by immunoSEQ multiplex PCR. The sample lists about 160,000 clones, around 80% occurring once. This clone was recorded a few times. Its matching antigen is unknown. Study-wide points: Evidence from a later analysis indicated that most CMV-associated TCR beta chains looked HLA-restricted. In vitro assays verified that three CMV-associated chains recognized CMV antigens specifically. A cluster of highly shared sequence variants was likely a sequencing artifact. As was reported, the HLA-A and HLA-B alleles of most subjects were accurately predicted from TCR beta sequences.

V shed 1 base and J 7 bases; nucleotides not matched to a gene: 1. Germline lookup yields CDR1 SGHRS and CDR2 YFSETQ. The CDR3 runs 14 residues. The sample was PBMCs. This clonotype originated in a man between 50 and 59 years old in good health and CMV-seropositive. The chain employs TRBV5-1 and TRBJ2-1, with TRBD2 identical over 11 bases. The CDR3 coding sequence is TGCGCCAGCAGCTTGACTAGCGGGAGTAATGAGCAGTTCTTC. Its protein product is CASSLTSGSNEQFF.